This T cell receptor (beta chain) stems from a study of shared clonotypes between healthy human individuals. The data were produced by immunoSEQ multiplex PCR, yet TCRdb's version contains in-frame clones alone and is incomplete. Of 2 million to 2.5 million clones in the sample, about 93% were seen once. Terminally differentiated effector memory CD45RA+ cells were excluded from the naive CD8 cells, which were CD45RO-negative and positively selected for CCR7. The sample consisted of naive CD8+ T cells from PBMCs. The receptor was derived from a young man in good health. Some clones in this sample may be carry-over from other donors' samples.

This CDR3 is CASSSPRDRVQETQYF. In nucleotides, the CDR3 is TGTGCCAGCAGTTCCCCTAGGGACAGAGTCCAAGAGACCCAGTACTTC. The chain has TRBV28 and TRBJ2-5; 7 bases are a match to TRBD1. This CDR3 is built from 16 residues. CDR1 and CDR2 from the germline V gene are MDHEN and SYDVKM. J lost 1 base, V lost 4 bases, and 9 bases had no gene match.